This TCR beta chain was sequenced during a study of molecular identifiers for immune sequencing clone quantification. Study observations and caveats: Effector cells kept over 97% of their molecules in clones above 20 RNA copies, while naive cells kept under 1% there.

This clonotype has a handful of counts. Its antigen remains unknown. TCRdb reprocessed the PCR reads with MiXCR, giving one entry per CDR3 protein. The table records under 600,000 distinct CDR3 sequences, about 25% of them present only once. The CDR3 is 15 amino acids. Trimming removed 6 bases at V and 5 bases at J, with 19 bases between. The chain couples TRBV12-3 or TRBV12-4 to TRBJ1-1, with a possible D match to TRBD1 (6 bases). The clonotype originates from a human donor in good health. Some libraries in this study had Jurkat cell RNA spiked in. The sequenced material came from naive CD8+ T cells from blood, with Jurkat cell RNA spiked in. The subset is: FACS-sorted CD8+CD4-CCR7+CD45RA+ naive T cells. DNA of the CDR3: TGTGCCAGCAGGGGGGTGGGGGGCGCGTATACTGAAGCTTTCTTT. Its protein is CASRGVGGAYTEAFF.